The present T cell receptor (beta chain) was sequenced within a study of regulatory T cells in long-lasting Graves disease. For the study at large: Persistent cases were those of Graves' disease that involved over 5 years of antithyroid drugs with positive TSH receptor antibodies.

V was clipped by 3 bases and J by 5 bases, with 20 bases between them. CDR3 length: 16 residues. CDR1 is DFQATT, CDR2 SNEGSKA, per germline (reference sequence). Time point denoted: persistent/refractory GD, antithyroid drugs over 5 years with positive TRAb. The TCR library was made from RNA extracted from PBMCs. Patients were enrolled at an endocrinology department in Xi'an, China. This clonotype was picked up many times. Construction of the TCR beta libraries employed iRepertoire HTBI primers in conjunction with Arm-PCR of CDR3 regions. In the original workflow: Taken together, the samples had 62 TRBV and roughly 15 TRBJ segments identified. TCRdb reprocessed the multiplex PCR reads with MiXCR, giving one entry per CDR3 protein. TCRdb, not the authors, supplied the V and J calls. The sample lists roughly 400,000 distinct CDR3 sequences, around 20% occurring once.

The chain carries TRBV20-1 and TRBJ1-5, with D possibly being TRBD1 (6 bases). The clonotype comes from a female donor with Graves disease. Sequencing used peripheral blood mononuclear cells (PBMCs), obtained when the disease was refractory, from a patient treated with antithyroid drugs. In DNA form, the CDR3 reads TGCAGTGCTAGCCCCTGGGTGGCAGGGGATTATCAGCCCCAGCATTTT. Amino acids: CSASPWVAGDYQPQHF.